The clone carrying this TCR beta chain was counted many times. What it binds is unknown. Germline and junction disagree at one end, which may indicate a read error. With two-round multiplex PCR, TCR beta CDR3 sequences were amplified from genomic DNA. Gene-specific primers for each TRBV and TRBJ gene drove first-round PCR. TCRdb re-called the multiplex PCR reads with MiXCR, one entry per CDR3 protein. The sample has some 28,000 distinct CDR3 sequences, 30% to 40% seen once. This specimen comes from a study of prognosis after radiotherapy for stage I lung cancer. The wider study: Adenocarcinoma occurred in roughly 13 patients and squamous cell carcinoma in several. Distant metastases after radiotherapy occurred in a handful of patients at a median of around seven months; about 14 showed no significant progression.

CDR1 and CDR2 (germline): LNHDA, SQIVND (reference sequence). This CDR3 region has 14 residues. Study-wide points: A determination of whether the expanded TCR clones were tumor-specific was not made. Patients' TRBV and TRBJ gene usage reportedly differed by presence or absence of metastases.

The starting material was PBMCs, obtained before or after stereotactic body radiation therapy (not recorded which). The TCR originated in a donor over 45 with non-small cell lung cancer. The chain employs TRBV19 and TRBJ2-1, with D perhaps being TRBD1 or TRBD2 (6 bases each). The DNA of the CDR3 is TGTGCCAGTAAGGCAGGGGAGGCCTATAATGAGCAGTTCTTC. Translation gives CASKAGEAYNEQFF.